One and the same sample provided the 29 T cell receptor beta chains below, sequenced in a study of blood T cell repertoires in COVID-19. Sequencing used immunoSEQ multiplex PCR; TCRdb keeps in-frame clones, though not all of them. The table shows approximately 280,000 clones, with more than 80% occurring only once. Sequencing was done on a sample of peripheral blood. All receptors come from a woman in her twenties or thirties with COVID-19, enrolled during active disease.

This clone was seen a single time. The chain links TRBV6-5 to TRBJ1-1, with D unclear. V dropped 6 bases and J dropped 3 bases, with 14 bases sitting between them. The CDR3 has 14 amino acids. Germline V CDR1 and CDR2: MNHEY, SVGAGI. DNA for the CDR3: TGTGCCAGCAGAGAGGGTACCCCGGACACTGAAGCTTTCTTT. It specifies CASREGTPDTEAFF.

V is TRBV28 and J is TRBJ2-2; 7 nucleotides match TRBD1. Trimming took 6 bases from V and 1 from J; bases not matched to a gene: 5. There are 15 residues in the CDR3. Germline V gives CDR1 MDHEN, CDR2 SYDVKM. The CDR3 DNA is TGTGCCAGCAGCCCAGGGACAGAGAACACCGGGGAGCTGTTTTTT. Protein sequence: CASSPGTENTGELFF. The full variable domain, rest sourced from reference TRBV28 and TRBJ2-2, is DVKVTQSSRYLVKRTGEKVFLECVQDMDHENMFWYRQDPGLGLRLIYFSYDVKMKEKGDIPEGYSVSREKKERFSLILESASTNQTSMYLCASSPGTENTGELFFGEGSRLTVL.

A single count supports this clone. The chain carries TRBV6-5 and TRBJ2-5; 7 nucleotides match TRBD1. CDR3 size: 15 residues. Per the germline V gene, CDR1 is MNHEY and CDR2 is SVGAGI. V gave up 7 bases and J gave up 0 bases; unmatched junction bases: 8. The CDR3 is CASNPDRRYQETQYF. CDR3 bases: TGTGCCAGCAACCCGGACAGGAGGTACCAAGAGACCCAGTACTTC.

V gene TRBV5-3 combines with J gene TRBJ2-1, with 7 positions matching TRBD2. TRBV5-3 is known as an ORF, though its function is uncertain. V gave up 4 bases and J gave up 6 bases; unmatched junction bases: 7. CDR3 length: 14 residues. The CDR3 nucleotides read TGTGCCAGAAGCCACTGGACTAGGGGCAATGAGCAGTTCTTC. As protein: CARSHWTRGNEQFF.

The rearrangement joins TRBV5-1 to TRBJ2-1, with 9 positions matching TRBD2. Germline CDR1 is SGHRS and CDR2 is YFSETQ. The CDR3 sequence is 22 residues long. Trimming cost V 2 bases and J 0 bases; bases outside gene matches: 21. CDR3 residues: CASSFPNLRREGPTSSYNEQFF. CDR3 sequence (DNA): TGCGCCAGCAGCTTCCCTAACCTCCGGCGGGAGGGCCCGACGAGCTCCTACAATGAGCAGTTCTTC.

This chain uses TRBV5-1 with TRBJ1-4, with 7 bases fitting TRBD1. Germline loops: CDR1 SGHRS, CDR2 YFSETQ. Losses at the gene ends were 4 bases for V and 7 bases for J; bases not matched to a gene: 10. This CDR3 is 15 amino acids long. The CDR3 DNA reads TGCGCCAGCAGCGCTTCAGGGGGAAGGGGTGAAAAACTGTTTTTT. Translation gives CASSASGGRGEKLFF.

In its sample, this clone was seen once. The chain has TRBV30 and TRBJ2-7, with 11 bases identical to TRBD1. The V segment lost 7 bases and the J segment 10 bases; nucleotides outside the gene matches: 12. Germline lookup yields CDR1 GTSNPN and CDR2 SVGIG (reference sequence). The length of the CDR3 is 13 residues. CDR3 loop: CASSRDRGRLQYF. CDR3 nucleotide sequence: TGTGCCTCTTCCCGGGACAGGGGGAGGCTCCAGTACTTC. The entire variable domain, with the rest obtained from reference TRBV30 and TRBJ2-7, is as follows: SQTIHQWPATLVQPVGSPLSLECTVEGTSNPNLYWYRQAAGRGLQLLFYSVGIGQISSEVPQNLSASRPQDRQFILSSKKLLLSDSGFYLCASSRDRGRLQYFGPGTRLTVT.

The chain employs TRBV19 and TRBJ1-2; 7 bases map to TRBD1. This CDR3 comprises 14 residues. Germline CDR1 is LNHDA and CDR2 is SQIVND (reference sequence). With V trimmed by 6 bases and J by 5 bases, 9 bases remained unmatched. The CDR3 region is CASRPPGQPYGYTF. In DNA, the CDR3 is TGTGCCAGTAGGCCACCGGGACAGCCTTATGGCTACACCTTC.

V and J are TRBV15 and TRBJ1-6, with TRBD1 matching over 12 bases. Germline V gene lookup returns CDR1 LNHNV and CDR2 YYDKDF (reference sequence). Trimming cost V 1 base and J 1 base; bases outside gene matches: 5. CDR3 length equals 19 residues. The DNA for the CDR3 is TGTGCCACCAGCAGAGCCGCGGGACAGGGGGCATCCTATAATTCACCCCTCCACTTT. It is translated as CATSRAAGQGASYNSPLHF.

The rearrangement links TRBV5-1 to TRBJ1-4; 9 nucleotides agree with TRBD1. Per germline, CDR1 SGHRS and CDR2 YFSETQ. The length of the CDR3 is 16 residues. The V gene end was trimmed by 3 bases and the J gene end by 2 bases; junction bases not matched to a gene: 5. For the CDR3, the DNA is TGCGCCAGCAGCTCAAAAGACAGGGGGACTAATGAAAAACTGTTTTTT. Protein: CASSSKDRGTNEKLFF.

This chain connects TRBV6-5 to TRBJ2-5, with 10 bases fitting TRBD2. Unmatched junction bases numbered 8, after V lost 5 bases and J lost 5 bases. The CDR3 is made up of 15 amino acids. Germline-derived CDR1 and CDR2 are MNHEY and SVGAGI. The CDR3 spells CASSISGRAGETQYF. The CDR3 nucleotides are TGTGCCAGCAGTATCAGCGGGAGGGCCGGGGAGACCCAGTACTTC.

CDR3 residues: CASSLQGAGGYTF. CDR3 coding DNA: TGCGCCAGCAGCCTACAGGGGGCCGGTGGCTACACCTTC. This chain links TRBV5-1 with TRBJ1-2, with 9 bases aligning to TRBD1. Germline trimming cut 4 bases from V and 7 bases from J; bases unmatched to any gene: 5. Germline V gene lookup returns CDR1 SGHRS and CDR2 YFSETQ. The CDR3 consists of 13 residues.

J is TRBJ2-7 and V is TRBV7-8, with 8 bases fitting TRBD2. CDR1 is SGHVS and CDR2 is FQNEAQ in the germline V gene. The trim removed 1 base at V and 5 bases at J, leaving 4 bases unmatched. The CDR3 sequence is 14 residues long. This chain's CDR3 is CASSLEAGAHEQYF. The DNA of the CDR3 is TGTGCCAGCAGCTTAGAAGCGGGAGCTCACGAGCAGTACTTC.

The V and J genes are TRBV20-1 and TRBJ2-1; D remains ambiguous. Germline CDR1 and CDR2: DFQATT and SNEGSKA (reference sequence). The germline V and J ends were trimmed by 1 base and 8 bases, with 6 bases remaining between them. The CDR3 consists of 11 residues. The CDR3 sequence is CSARVIDEQFF. CDR3 bases: TGCAGTGCTAGAGTTATAGATGAGCAGTTCTTC.

The genes are TRBV7-8 and TRBJ1-1, with D tentatively TRBD1 (5 bases). From germline, CDR1 is SGHVS and CDR2 FQNEAQ. There are 15 residues in the CDR3. V was pared by 1 base and J by 2 bases, with 11 bases between. DNA of the CDR3: TGTGCCAGCAGCTTAGGGGGGGGGATTAACACTGAAGCTTTCTTT. Translating gives CASSLGGGINTEAFF. Full variable domain (remainder filled in from reference TRBV7-8 and TRBJ1-1): GAGVSQSPRYKVAKRGQDVALRCDPISGHVSLFWYQQALGQGPEFLTYFQNEAQLDKSGLPSDRFFAERPEGSVSTLKIQRTQQEDSAVYLCASSLGGGINTEAFFGQGTRLTVV.

There are a few counts of this clone. This chain connects TRBV4-2 to TRBJ2-3; 14 bases line up with TRBD2. The CDR3 has 20 amino acids. CDR1 LGHNA and CDR2 YNFKEQ come from the germline V gene. V gave up 9 bases and J gave up 5 bases; unmatched junction bases: 22. The CDR3 loop is CASKDSPGTSGSRDRDTQYF. Written as DNA, the CDR3 is TGTGCCAGTAAAGATTCTCCCGGGACTAGCGGGAGTCGAGATCGAGATACGCAGTATTTT.

The chain has TRBV5-1 and TRBJ2-1; TRBD2 agrees at 8 bases. V lost 4 bases to trimming and J lost 4 bases; unmatched junction nucleotides: 7. The length of the CDR3 is 15 residues. Germline CDR1 is SGHRS and CDR2 is YFSETQ. DNA of the CDR3: TGCGCCAGCAGCCGCTTCCAGCGGGAGTACAATGAGCAGTTCTTC. This encodes CASSRFQREYNEQFF.

The chain combines TRBV6-5 with TRBJ2-7; 9 bases map to TRBD2. V shed 2 bases and J 5 bases; nucleotides not matched to a gene: 7. The CDR3 loop spans 15 amino acids. Germline V gene sequence: CDR1 MNHEY, CDR2 SVGAGI. The CDR3 DNA reads as TGTGCCAGCAGTTACGGTAGCGGGAGCGGCAACGAGCAGTACTTC. The encoded protein is CASSYGSGSGNEQYF.

The chain employs TRBV5-6 and TRBJ1-1; 9 nucleotides match TRBD1. The V and J ends lost 4 bases and 2 bases, in that order; junction bases with no gene match: 6. In germline, CDR1 is SGHDT, CDR2 YYEEEE. The CDR3 consists of 15 residues. CDR3 sequence: CASSTLTGGNTEAFF. As DNA, the CDR3 is TGTGCCAGCAGCACTCTAACAGGGGGCAACACTGAAGCTTTCTTT.

This clone showed up just once. The rearrangement links TRBV6-5 to TRBJ2-1; D may be TRBD2 (6 bases). Trimming left V 6 bases short and J 4 bases short, with 16 bases between. The CDR3 has 15 residues. Germline-derived CDR1 and CDR2 are MNHEY and SVGAGI. In DNA form, the CDR3 reads TGTGCCAGCAGCCGTCGGGACTCACTTTACAATGAGCAGTTCTTC. It yields the protein CASSRRDSLYNEQFF.

The chain recombines TRBV2 with TRBJ2-2, with D perhaps matching TRBD2 (5 bases). Germline V gene data show CDR1 as SNHLY and CDR2 as FYNNEI. Trimming cost V 5 bases and J 7 bases, with 11 bases left between them. The CDR3 loop spans 13 amino acids. The CDR3 DNA sequence: TGTGCCAGCAGTTTCGGGAAGATCGGGGAGCTGTTTTTT. Protein sequence: CASSFGKIGELFF.

This clone turned up a few times. The chain's CDR3 is CASTSSGTESSYEQYF. The CDR3 bases are TGTGCCAGTACCTCCTCCGGGACAGAGAGCTCCTACGAGCAGTACTTC. The chain couples TRBV19 to TRBJ2-7; 7 positions match TRBD1. The CDR3 has 16 residues. V was clipped by 7 bases and J by 0 bases; unmatched bases: 12. CDR1 is LNHDA, CDR2 SQIVND, per germline (reference sequence).

This chain links TRBV6-5 with TRBJ2-1; no clear D gene. The CDR3 sequence is 14 residues long. CDR1 MNHEY and CDR2 SVGAGI come from the germline V gene. V was shortened by 7 bases and J by 0 bases, with 10 bases between the two germline ends. The CDR3 region has the DNA TGTGCCAGCACACCGGCAGGCTCCTACAATGAGCAGTTCTTC. Protein product: CASTPAGSYNEQFF.

This clone was recorded once. J is TRBJ2-5 and V is TRBV30; possible D gene TRBD2, 6 bases. This CDR3 is 12 amino acids long. The germline V gene has CDR1 GTSNPN and CDR2 SVGIG (reference sequence). V shed 2 bases and J shed 5 bases, with 9 bases lying between them. CDR3 sequence reads: CAWSPRGETQYF. The DNA for the CDR3 is TGTGCCTGGAGTCCTCGGGGGGAGACCCAGTACTTC.

This rearrangement joins TRBV7-9 to TRBJ1-3; no firm D call. The germline CDR1 and CDR2 sequences are SEHNR and FQNEAQ (reference sequence). Trimming cost V 10 bases and J 0 bases, with 10 bases left between them. The CDR3 is made up of 13 amino acids. DNA of the CDR3: TGTGCCACCGGTCTTGGCTCTGGAAACACCATATATTTT. This encodes CATGLGSGNTIYF.

This chain links TRBV28 with TRBJ1-2; 8 bases fit TRBD1. The CDR3 is 13 amino acids. V trimming: 4 bases; J trimming: 6 bases; junction bases outside the gene matches: 4. Germline assignment: CDR1 MDHEN and CDR2 SYDVKM. CDR3: CASSSPTGDGYTF. The CDR3 DNA reads TGTGCCAGCAGTTCCCCGACAGGGGATGGCTACACCTTC.

The chain has TRBV6-4 and TRBJ2-1; 10 positions agree with TRBD2. The V segment lost 3 bases and the J segment 7 bases; nucleotides outside the gene matches: 6. In germline, CDR1 is MRHNA, CDR2 SNTAGT. There are 15 residues in the CDR3. CDR3 sequence reads: CASSEASGSGNEQFF. The CDR3 region has the DNA TGTGCCAGCAGTGAAGCTAGCGGGAGTGGTAATGAGCAGTTCTTC.

The V call is TRBV10-2, the J call TRBJ2-1; 9 bases agree with TRBD2. Germline assignment: CDR1 WSHSY and CDR2 SAAADI. V trimming: 4 bases; J trimming: 6 bases; junction bases outside the gene matches: 7. The CDR3 spans 15 residues. CDR3 in DNA: TGCGCCAGCAGTGTAGAAGCGGGAGGTGGCAATGAGCAGTTCTTC. Its protein product is CASSVEAGGGNEQFF.

The CDR3 DNA is TGTGCCAGCAGCTTAGAGGCGGGAGAGCAGTTCTTC. Its protein product is CASSLEAGEQFF. The genes are TRBV7-9 and TRBJ2-1, with a possible D match to TRBD2 (6 bases). CDR3 length equals 12 residues. V lost 1 base and J lost 10, with 8 bases in between. Germline assignment: CDR1 SEHNR and CDR2 FQNEAQ (reference sequence).